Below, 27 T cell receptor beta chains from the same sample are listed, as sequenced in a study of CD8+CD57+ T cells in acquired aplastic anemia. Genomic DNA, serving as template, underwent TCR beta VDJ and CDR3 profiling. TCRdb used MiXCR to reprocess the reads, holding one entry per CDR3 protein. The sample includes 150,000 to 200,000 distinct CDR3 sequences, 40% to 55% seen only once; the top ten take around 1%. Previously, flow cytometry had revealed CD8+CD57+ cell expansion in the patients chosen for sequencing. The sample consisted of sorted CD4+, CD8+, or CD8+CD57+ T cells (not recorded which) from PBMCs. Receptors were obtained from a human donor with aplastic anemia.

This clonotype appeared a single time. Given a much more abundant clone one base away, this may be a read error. Written as DNA, the CDR3 is TGTGCTAGTGGTTCAAAATGTTGGATAACCGAGCAGTACTTC. Its protein product is CASGSKCWITEQYF. The rearrangement links TRBV12-5 to TRBJ2-7; D ambiguous. The CDR3 is 14 residues long. Germline values: CDR1 LGHNT, CDR2 FRNRAP. V lost 4 bases, J lost 6 bases, and 16 bases lay in between.

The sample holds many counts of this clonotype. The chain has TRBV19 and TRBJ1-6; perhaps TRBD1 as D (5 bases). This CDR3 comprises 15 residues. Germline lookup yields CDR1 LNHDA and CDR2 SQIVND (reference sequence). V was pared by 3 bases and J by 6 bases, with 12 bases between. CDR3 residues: CASSIGAGFNSPLHF. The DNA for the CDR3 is TGTGCCAGTAGTATTGGGGCAGGGTTTAATTCACCCCTCCACTTT.

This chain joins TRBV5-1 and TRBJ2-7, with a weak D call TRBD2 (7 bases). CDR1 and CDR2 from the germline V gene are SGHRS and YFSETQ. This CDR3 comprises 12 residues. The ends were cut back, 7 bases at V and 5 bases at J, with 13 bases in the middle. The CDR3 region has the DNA TGCGCCAGCGCTGGGGGGGCTCACGAGCAGTACTTC. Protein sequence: CASAGGAHEQYF.

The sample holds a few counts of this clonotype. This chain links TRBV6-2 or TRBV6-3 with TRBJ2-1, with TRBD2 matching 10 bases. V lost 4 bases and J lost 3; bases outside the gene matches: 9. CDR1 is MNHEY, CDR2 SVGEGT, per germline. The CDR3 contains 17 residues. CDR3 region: CASSFQAGGGHYNEQFF. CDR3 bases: TGTGCCAGCAGTTTTCAAGCGGGGGGGGGACACTACAATGAGCAGTTCTTC.

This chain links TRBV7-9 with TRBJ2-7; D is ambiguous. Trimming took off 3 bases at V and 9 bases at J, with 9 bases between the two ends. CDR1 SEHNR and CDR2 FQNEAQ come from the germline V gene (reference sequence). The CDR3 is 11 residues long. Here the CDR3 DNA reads TGTGCCAGCAGCTTCTCCGCGGCGCAGTACTTC. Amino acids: CASSFSAAQYF.

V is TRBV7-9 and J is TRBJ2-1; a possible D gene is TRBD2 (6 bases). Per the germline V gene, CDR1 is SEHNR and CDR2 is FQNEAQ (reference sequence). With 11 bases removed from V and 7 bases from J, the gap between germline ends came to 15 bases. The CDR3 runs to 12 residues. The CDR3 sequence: CAAGLGGNEQFF. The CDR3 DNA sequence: TGTGCCGCCGGGTTGGGGGGAAATGAGCAGTTCTTC.

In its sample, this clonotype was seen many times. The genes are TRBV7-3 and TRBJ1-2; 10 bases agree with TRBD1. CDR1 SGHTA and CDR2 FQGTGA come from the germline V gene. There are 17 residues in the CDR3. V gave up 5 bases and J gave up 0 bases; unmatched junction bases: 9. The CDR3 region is CASSPPGTGDPNYGYTF. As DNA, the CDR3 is TGTGCCAGCAGCCCCCCCGGGACAGGGGACCCTAACTATGGCTACACCTTC.

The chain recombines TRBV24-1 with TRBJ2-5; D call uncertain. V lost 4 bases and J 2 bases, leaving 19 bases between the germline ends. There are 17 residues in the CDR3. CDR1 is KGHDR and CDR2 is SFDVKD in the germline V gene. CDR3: CATSEKGIPPRQETQYF. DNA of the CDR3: TGTGCCACCAGTGAGAAGGGAATCCCTCCGCGTCAAGAGACCCAGTACTTC.

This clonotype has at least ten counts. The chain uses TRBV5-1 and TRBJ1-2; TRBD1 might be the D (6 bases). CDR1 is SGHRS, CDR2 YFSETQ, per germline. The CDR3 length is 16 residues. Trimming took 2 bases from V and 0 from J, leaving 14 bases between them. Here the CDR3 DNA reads TGCGCCAGCAGCTTCGTTGGGGGCGAAGCTAACTATGGCTACACCTTC. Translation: CASSFVGGEANYGYTF.

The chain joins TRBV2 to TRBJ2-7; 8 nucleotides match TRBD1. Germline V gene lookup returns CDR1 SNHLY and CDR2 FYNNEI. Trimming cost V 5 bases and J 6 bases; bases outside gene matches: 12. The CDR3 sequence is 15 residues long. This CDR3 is CASSNSQGARSEQYF. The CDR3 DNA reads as TGTGCCAGCAGTAACTCGCAGGGGGCGCGGAGCGAGCAGTACTTC.

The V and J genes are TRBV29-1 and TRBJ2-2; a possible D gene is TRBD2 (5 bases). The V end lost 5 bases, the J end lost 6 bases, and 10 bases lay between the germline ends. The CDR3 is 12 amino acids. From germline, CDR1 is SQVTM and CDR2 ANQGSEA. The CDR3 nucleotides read TGCAGCGTTAAGGAGGTTTCCGGGGAGCTGTTTTTT. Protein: CSVKEVSGELFF.

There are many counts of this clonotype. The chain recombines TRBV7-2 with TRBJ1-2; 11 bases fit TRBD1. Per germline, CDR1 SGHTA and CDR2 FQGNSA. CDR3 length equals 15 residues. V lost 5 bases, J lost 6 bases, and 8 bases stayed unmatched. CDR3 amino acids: CASSLGQGAPDGYTF. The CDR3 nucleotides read TGTGCCAGCAGCCTAGGACAGGGGGCGCCGGATGGCTACACCTTC.

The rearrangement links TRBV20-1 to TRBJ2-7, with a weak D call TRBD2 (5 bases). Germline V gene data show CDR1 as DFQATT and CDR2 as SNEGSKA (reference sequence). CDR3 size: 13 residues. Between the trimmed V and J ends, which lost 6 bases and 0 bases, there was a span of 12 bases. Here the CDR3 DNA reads TGCAGTGCCATTACGGGATCCTCCTACGAGCAGTACTTC. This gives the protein CSAITGSSYEQYF.

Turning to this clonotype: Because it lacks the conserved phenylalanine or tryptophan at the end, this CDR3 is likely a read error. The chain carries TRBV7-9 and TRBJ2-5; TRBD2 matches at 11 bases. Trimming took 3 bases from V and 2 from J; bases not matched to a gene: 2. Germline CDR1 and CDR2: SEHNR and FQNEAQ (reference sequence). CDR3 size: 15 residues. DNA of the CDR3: TGTGCCAGCAGCTTGTTAGCGGGGGGGCAAGAGACCCAGTACTCC. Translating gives CASSLLAGGQETQYS.

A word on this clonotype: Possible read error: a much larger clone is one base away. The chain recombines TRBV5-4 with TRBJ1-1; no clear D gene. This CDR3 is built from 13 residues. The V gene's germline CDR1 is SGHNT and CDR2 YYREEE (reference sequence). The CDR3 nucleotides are TGTTCCAGCAGCCCGGGTCGGGACACTGAAGCTTTCTTT. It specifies CSSSPGRDTEAFF.

This chain's CDR3 is CASYSPTDTEAFF. For the CDR3, the DNA is TGTGCCAGCTATTCCCCGACAGACACTGAAGCTTTCTTT. The V gene is TRBV12-3 or TRBV12-4, the J gene TRBJ1-1, with a possible D match to TRBD1 (5 bases). The CDR3 has 13 residues. The germline V and J ends were trimmed by 8 bases and 3 bases, with 13 bases remaining between them.

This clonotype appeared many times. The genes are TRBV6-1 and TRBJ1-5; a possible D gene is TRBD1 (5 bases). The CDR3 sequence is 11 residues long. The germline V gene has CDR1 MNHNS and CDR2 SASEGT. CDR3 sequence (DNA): TGTGCGGGGGGGTTAGATCAGCCCCAGCATTTT. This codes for CAGGLDQPQHF.

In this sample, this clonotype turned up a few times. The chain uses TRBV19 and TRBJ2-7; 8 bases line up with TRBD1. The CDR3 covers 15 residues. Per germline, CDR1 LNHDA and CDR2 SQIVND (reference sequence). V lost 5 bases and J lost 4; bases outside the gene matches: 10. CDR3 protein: CASSAGTGPSYEQYF. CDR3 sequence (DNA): TGTGCCAGTAGTGCGGGGACAGGACCTTCGTACGAGCAGTACTTC.

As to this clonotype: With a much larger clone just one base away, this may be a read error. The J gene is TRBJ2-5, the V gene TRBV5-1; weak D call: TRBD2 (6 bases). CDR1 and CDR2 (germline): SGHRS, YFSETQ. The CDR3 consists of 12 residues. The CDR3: CASWDFQEAQYF. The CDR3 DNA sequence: TGCGCCAGTTGGGACTTCCAAGAGGCCCAGTACTTC.

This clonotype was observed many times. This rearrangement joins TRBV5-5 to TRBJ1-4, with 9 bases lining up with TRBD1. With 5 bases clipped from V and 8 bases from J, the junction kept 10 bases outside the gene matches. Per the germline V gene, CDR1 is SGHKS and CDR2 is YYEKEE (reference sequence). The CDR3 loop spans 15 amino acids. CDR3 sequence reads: CASSFTGGAREKLFF. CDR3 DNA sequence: TGTGCCAGCAGTTTCACAGGGGGCGCGAGGGAAAAACTGTTTTTT.

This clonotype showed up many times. The CDR3: CSASGTGDEKLFF. The CDR3 region has the DNA TGCAGTGCTTCCGGGACAGGGGATGAAAAACTGTTTTTT. The chain carries TRBV20-1 and TRBJ1-4, with 10 bases that match TRBD1. CDR1 and CDR2 (germline): DFQATT, SNEGSKA (reference sequence). This CDR3 has 13 residues. Trimming cost V 5 bases and J 6 bases; bases outside gene matches: 3.

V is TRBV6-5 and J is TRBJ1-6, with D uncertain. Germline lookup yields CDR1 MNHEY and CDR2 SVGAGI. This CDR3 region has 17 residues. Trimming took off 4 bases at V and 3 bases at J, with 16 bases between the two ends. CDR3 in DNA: TGTGCCAGCAGTTTGAGCCAGGTTGGTGGCTATAATTCACCCCTCCACTTT. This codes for CASSLSQVGGYNSPLHF.

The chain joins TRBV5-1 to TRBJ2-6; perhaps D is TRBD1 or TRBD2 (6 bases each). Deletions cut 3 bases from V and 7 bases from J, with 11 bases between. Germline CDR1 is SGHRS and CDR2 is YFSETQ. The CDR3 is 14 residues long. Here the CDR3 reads CASSSGGTANVLTF. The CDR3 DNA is TGCGCCAGCAGCTCTGGAGGGACAGCCAACGTCCTGACTTTC. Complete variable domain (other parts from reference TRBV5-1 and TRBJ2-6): KAGVTQTPRYLIKTRGQQVTLSCSPISGHRSVSWYQQTPGQGLQFLFEYFSETQRNKGNFPGRFSGRQFSNSRSEMNVSTLELGDSALYLCASSSGGTANVLTFGAGSRLTVL.

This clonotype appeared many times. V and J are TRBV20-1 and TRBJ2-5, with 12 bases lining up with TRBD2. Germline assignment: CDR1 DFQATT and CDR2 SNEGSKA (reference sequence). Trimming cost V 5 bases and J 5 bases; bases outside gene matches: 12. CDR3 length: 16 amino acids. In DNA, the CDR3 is TGCAGTGCTGAAGCCCCTAGCGGGGGGGCCCAGGAGACCCAGTACTTC. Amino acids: CSAEAPSGGAQETQYF.

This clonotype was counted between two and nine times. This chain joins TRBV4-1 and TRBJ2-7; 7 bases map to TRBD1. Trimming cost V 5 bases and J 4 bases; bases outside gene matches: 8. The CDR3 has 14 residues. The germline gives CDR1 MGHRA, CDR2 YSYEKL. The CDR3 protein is CASSSRQGPYEQYF. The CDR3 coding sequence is TGCGCCAGCAGCTCTCGACAGGGCCCATACGAGCAGTACTTC.

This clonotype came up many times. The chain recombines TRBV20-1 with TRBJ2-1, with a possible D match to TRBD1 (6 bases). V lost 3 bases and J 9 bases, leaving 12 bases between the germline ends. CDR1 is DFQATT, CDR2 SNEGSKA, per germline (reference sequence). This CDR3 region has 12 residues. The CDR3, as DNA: TGCAGTGCTAGTCGGACAGAGGGTGAGCAGTTCTTC. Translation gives CSASRTEGEQFF.

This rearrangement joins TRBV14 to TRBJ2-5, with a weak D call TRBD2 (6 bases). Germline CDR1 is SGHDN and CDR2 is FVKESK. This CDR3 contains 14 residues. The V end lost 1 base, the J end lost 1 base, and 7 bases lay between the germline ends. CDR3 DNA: TGTGCCAGCAGCCAAGGGGGACTCCAAGAGACCCAGTACTTC. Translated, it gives CASSQGGLQETQYF.